This T cell receptor (beta chain) appears in the sequencing data of a study of cytomegalovirus exposure and HLA in healthy donors (dated by TCRdb to about 2017). Broadly, across the study: An earlier analysis of 587 of the donors reported approximately 300 Gb of sequence data and 117 million unique TCR beta sequences obtained from approximately 180 million T cells. Donor age, sex, ethnicity and CMV serostatus were collected together with the repertoire data. Approximately 300 gigabases of sequencing data and 70 million to 95 million unique TCR sequences made up an early release that covered under 750 HLA-typed donors. To decide whether each TCR beta V gene segment behaved as functional or pseudogenic, an earlier analysis of approximately 600 of the donors relied on high-throughput TCR beta sequencing. Typing coverage differed by locus: A, B, C, DRB1 and DQB1 were typed in roughly 620-630 donors, DQA1 in about 500, DPA1 in some 600, and DPB1 in approximately 450. To predict cytomegalovirus infection status, the study combined high-throughput TCR immunosequencing, statistical association of individual TCRs with disease status, and machine learning. In a later analysis, previously published TCR beta repertoires from 600 to 850 donors were re-analyzed and high-resolution HLA genotyping was added so that TCR occurrence patterns could be studied. Roughly five DR-DQ haplotypes were handled as single units for association and clustering because linkage in the cohort was strong. Genome-wide SNP genotypes for about 60% of the roughly 670 donors were used in a later genetic analysis, which treated that subset as a discovery cohort. Rather than using new phenotypic data, the later analysis identified candidate immune exposures from TCR beta sequences and from how often those sequences occurred across donors. Among the approximately 400 genotyped donors, about 83% belonged to the genetic ancestry cluster associated with self-reported Caucasian donors. The study aimed to test whether cataloging public T cell receptors could reveal signatures of past pathogen exposure. On average, around 240,000 unique TCR beta nucleotide sequences were sequenced per donor among 398 genotyped donors of the cohort, with roughly a sixth of those sequences being non-productive. In addition to the first cohort of approximately 670 subjects, a separate validation cohort of over 90 different subjects was used. The T cell repertoires of under 750 subjects were profiled by immunosequencing and related to cytomegalovirus serostatus. Every discovery cohort repertoire had been produced on one sequencing platform. Class I and class II HLA loci were covered by the typing at four-digit resolution.

The paper's findings and limits, for the study overall: The authors suggested that the approach could potentially be extended to other disease states and immunological phenotypes. A further reported finding was that TCR beta sequences accurately predicted the HLA-A and HLA-B alleles for most subjects in the first cohort. Linkage disequilibrium might explain the correlated functional status among segregating V segments, but an unknown experimental factor could not be ruled out. In a later analysis, TCR association rates were found to vary across HLA loci, with the most associated TCRs seen for DRB1 alleles and the fewest for HLA-C alleles. A cluster of highly shared sequence variants was judged likely to represent a technical artifact of the sequencing pipeline. Strong co-occurrence of HLA alleles, especially DR and DQ, made assigning TCR associations to individual alleles difficult. In vitro tests confirmed that a few of the cytomegalovirus-associated TCR beta chains recognize cytomegalovirus antigens. The cohort was sequenced for TCR beta chains only, and without alpha or paired-chain data the features that could be detected were limited. An earlier analysis of around 600 of the donors showed that most TCR beta V segments appeared in productive rearrangements either about 90% or about 30% of the time, which broadly matched IMGT annotations. Compared with equally common non-associated chains, HLA-associated TCR beta chains in a later analysis were more clonally expanded and had lower generation probabilities. For the cohort, immune exposure information was limited to CMV serostatus. In a later analysis, 15,000 to 20,000 TCR beta sequences were associated with specific HLA alleles at a false discovery rate of 0.05. The study gave a list of 150 to 200 TCR beta chains associated with cytomegalovirus. The classifier was reported to diagnose cytomegalovirus status with high specificity and sensitivity in both the original and validation cohorts. In a later genetic analysis, a missense DCLRE1C variant was associated with V-gene and J-gene trimming of TCR beta chains, and the association was replicated in an independent cohort. In a later analysis, several top co-occurrence clusters were reported to appear linked to parvovirus B19, influenza, CMV and Epstein-Barr virus. Most CMV-associated TCR beta chains appeared to be HLA-restricted in a later analysis, and the HLA associations seemed to be driven largely by CMV exposure. The earlier analysis of fewer than 750 of the donors excluded 15 to 20 rarely observed V segments, including chromosome 9 orphons, because counts were too low. Presence/absence analyses assumed roughly uniform sequencing depth across donors, an assumption that may not hold. Across donors, most TCR sequences were observed very rarely, whereas some public TCRs were present in many individuals. Because some donors lacked HLA typing at each locus, the association tests relied only on the typed subset. In a later genetic analysis, fewer N-insertions in productive TCRs were reported among donors in an Asian-associated ancestry cluster than the roughly 700-donor mean.

With respect to this clone: Its antigen target is currently unknown. Nothing much larger sits one base from this clone, and base qualities are not available.

The library was built by means of the immunoSEQ multiplex PCR assay. For the multiplex PCR, a mixture combining 60 forward primers for TCR Vbeta segments and 13 reverse primers for TCR Jbeta segments was used. The CDR3 region of rearranged TCR beta genes was amplified from genomic DNA by a multiplex PCR assay. On the Illumina HiSeq System, the amplified TCR beta libraries were sequenced as 87-base-pair reads. The original pipeline was this. A later analysis counted about 82 million unique TCR beta chains across the 666 repertoires, and around 9.9 million of these chains were shared by at least two donors. To remove PCR and sequencing errors, raw reads were error-corrected and collapsed into unique sequences using a nearest-neighbor algorithm that merged closely related sequences. To assign V, D and J gene segments, CDR3 sequences were aligned to IMGT reference sequences. Each retained sequence needed at least a six-nucleotide match to both a V gene segment and a J gene segment. Rearrangements were called productive when the CDR3 lacked stop codons and stayed in frame with V and J; all others were non-productive. Following IMGT convention, CDR3 was defined as the stretch from the second conserved V-encoded cysteine to the conserved J-encoded phenylalanine. In an earlier analysis of 550 to 650 of the donors, sequences lacking an unambiguous match to a single V gene segment were excluded. An earlier analysis of almost 600 of the donors classified V segments as functional when productive rearrangements were above 56.7% and as segregating when the standard deviation between donors was above 5%. A statistical classification framework was built for diagnosing cytomegalovirus status from the catalog of TCR beta chain sequences. In a later analysis, TCR nucleotide sequences were compared against IMGT/GENE-DB human TR gene sequences so that V and J genes could be assigned. In a later analysis, CDR3 sequences and most-parsimonious VDJ recombination scenarios were assigned using the TCRdist pipeline. A later analysis defined each TCR beta chain by its CDR3 amino acid sequence plus V-gene family, and excluded reads lacking a unique V-gene family. As a way to deal with suspected cross-contamination and a sequencing artifact, a later analysis dropped hundreds of nucleotide sequences that were highly shared and had low generation probability. A later analysis calculated a clonal expansion index for each public chain from normalized within-repertoire ranks of inferred template counts. Generation probabilities in a later analysis came from a VDJ recombination model fitted to out-of-frame rearrangements, and those results were checked against IGoR. Hypergeometric tests were used in a later analysis to score TCR-TCR, TCR-HLA and TCR-CMV co-occurrence, with a repertoire-size bias correction applied to the TCR pairs. A later analysis estimated false discovery rates by permuting HLA or CMV assignments 20 times. In a later analysis, co-occurring TCRs were grouped using DBSCAN, with TCRdist sequence similarity added in when clustering inside HLA-allele-positive subsets. Repertoires with fewer than 30,000 or more than 120,000 public chains, plus five repertoires with anomalous nucleotide sharing, were excluded from co-occurrence clustering. Here the immuneACCESS table is served through TCRdb, limited to in-frame sequences with V and J called. Missing clones are a known gap in these copies; in checked studies unresolved V genes cover under half, and the rest lacks a known reason. The V and J calls and clone size are taken from that table; D and trimming were inferred from the DNA. The sample table holds around 140,000 clones, of which about 80% were seen once. Together, the top ten hold 1.9% of the sample.

The cohort comprised some 730 healthy bone marrow donors. At the time of sampling, all cohort members were nominally healthy, though unrecorded immune exposures were likely present. The donor was CMV seronegative and was included in the group of 352 seronegative cohort members. Each donor provided a peripheral blood sample, and peripheral blood mononuclear cells were used for TCR beta sequencing. The Qiagen DNeasy Blood Extraction Kit was used to extract genomic DNA from the blood cell samples. Sequenced sample: PBMCs. This clonotype originated in a woman aged 40 to 49 in good health and CMV-seronegative.

The CDR3 region: CASSSGGRANTGELFF. The nucleotides read TGTGCCAGCAGCTCAGGGGGCCGGGCGAACACCGGGGAGCTGTTTTTT. The receptor chain draws on TRBV5-4 and TRBJ2-2, with TRBD1 matching 8 junction bases. Per the germline V gene (reference sequence), SGHNT is the CDR1 and YYREEE is the CDR2. V is cut back by 3 bases and J by 0 bases, with 4 bases in the junction unmatched. The CDR3 numbers 16 residues from cysteine through phenylalanine. Only CDR3 DNA remains: 48 bases, in frame from the first base.